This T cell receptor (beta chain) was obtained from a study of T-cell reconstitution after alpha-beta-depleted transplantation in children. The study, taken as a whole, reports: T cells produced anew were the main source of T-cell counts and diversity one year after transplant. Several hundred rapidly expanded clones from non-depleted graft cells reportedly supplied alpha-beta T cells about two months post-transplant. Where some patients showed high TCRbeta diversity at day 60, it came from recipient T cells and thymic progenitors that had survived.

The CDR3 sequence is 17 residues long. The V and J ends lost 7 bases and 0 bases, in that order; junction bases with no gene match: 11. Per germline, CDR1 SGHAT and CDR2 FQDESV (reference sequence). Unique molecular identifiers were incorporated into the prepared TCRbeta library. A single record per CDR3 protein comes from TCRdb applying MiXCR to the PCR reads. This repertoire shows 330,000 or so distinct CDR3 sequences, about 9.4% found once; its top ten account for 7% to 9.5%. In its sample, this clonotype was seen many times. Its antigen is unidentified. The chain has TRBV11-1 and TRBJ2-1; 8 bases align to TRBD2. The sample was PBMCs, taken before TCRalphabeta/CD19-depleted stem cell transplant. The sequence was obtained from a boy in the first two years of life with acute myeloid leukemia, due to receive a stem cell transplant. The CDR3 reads CASMGTRILRSYNEQFF. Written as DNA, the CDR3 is TGTGCCAGCATGGGGACTAGGATTCTTCGCTCCTACAATGAGCAGTTCTTC.